The rows below give T cell receptor beta chains drawn from one sample of a study of cytomegalovirus exposure and HLA in healthy donors. The method was immunoSEQ multiplex PCR; TCRdb's version includes in-frame clones alone and lacks a portion of them. The sample shows some 150,000 clones, roughly nine tenths of them seen only once. Sequencing used PBMCs. These TCRs come from a woman aged 25 to 39 in good health and CMV-seronegative. CDR3s include the opening cysteine and the closing phenylalanine or tryptophan. D genes are given only for firm matches. For some rows the clone size is stated as once, few or many, or as a class when expanded; others skip it.

v_gene,abundance,d_gene,j_gene,len,CDR3aa,CDR3nt
TRBV6-5,-,-,TRBJ1-6,13,CASRSSYNSPLHF,TGTGCCAGCCGCAGCTCCTATAATTCACCCCTCCACTTT
TRBV9,-,-,TRBJ2-7,13,CASSPRLVYEQYF,TGTGCCAGCAGCCCCCGACTAGTCTACGAGCAGTACTTC
TRBV7-3,-,TRBD2,TRBJ2-1,12,CASSPGGNEQFF,TGTGCCAGCAGTCCCGGGGGGAATGAGCAGTTCTTC
TRBV18,-,TRBD1,TRBJ1-3,15,CASSPGTGGMNTIYF,TGTGCCAGCTCACCGGGGACAGGAGGAATGAACACCATATATTTT
TRBV5-1,-,TRBD2,TRBJ2-2,16,CASSSLGGGNTGELFF,TGCGCCAGCAGCTCCCTAGGCGGGGGAAACACCGGGGAGCTGTTTTTT
TRBV27,-,-,TRBJ1-2,16,CASSLSAARGLGGYTF,TGTGCCAGCAGTTTATCAGCGGCCAGGGGCTTGGGAGGCTACACCTTC
TRBV7-9,few,-,TRBJ1-1,14,CASSADRSNTEAFF,TGTGCCAGCAGCGCAGACAGGTCGAACACTGAAGCTTTCTTT
TRBV21-1,-,-,TRBJ1-1,21,CASSPKFGETGGRIMNTEAFF,TGTGCCAGCAGCCCAAAGTTTGGGGAGACAGGGGGCCGCATTATGAACACTGAAGCTTTCTTT
TRBV7-2,-,-,TRBJ1-5,16,CASSSRVPEGNQPQHF,TGTGCCAGCAGCTCCCGGGTCCCCGAGGGCAATCAGCCCCAGCATTTT
TRBV7-2,-,TRBD1,TRBJ2-1,16,CASSLVPRQGANEQFF,TGTGCCAGCAGCTTAGTTCCGCGACAGGGGGCGAATGAGCAGTTCTTC
TRBV9,-,TRBD2,TRBJ2-4,11,CASSPGLAGYF,TGTGCCAGCAGCCCCGGGCTAGCGGGGTACTTC
TRBV9,-,TRBD1,TRBJ1-3,14,CASSGRQGGNTIYF,TGTGCCAGCAGCGGCCGACAGGGAGGAAACACCATATATTTT
TRBV19,-,-,TRBJ1-2,13,CASSQVDLLGYTF,TGTGCCAGTAGTCAGGTGGATCTCTTGGGCTACACCTTC
TRBV11-2,-,TRBD2,TRBJ2-5,14,CASSFGTSGETQYF,TGTGCCAGCAGCTTCGGGACTAGTGGGGAGACCCAGTACTTC